This T cell receptor (beta chain) was documented in a study of post-analysis software for immune sequencing data. Study in general: Some patients lacked subtype; others had relapsing-remitting, secondary progressive or progressive-relapsing disease. Study results and limitations: Controls' normalized Chao1 diversity significantly exceeded that of multiple sclerosis patients. Elevated frequency relative to controls characterized several TRBV segments in patients, TRBV5-6, TRBV5-1 and TRBV20-1 among them.

The V gene lost 5 bases and the J gene lost 2 bases, with 17 bases spanning the gap. There are 15 residues in the CDR3. Germline V lookup: CDR1 DFQATT, CDR2 SNEGSKA (reference sequence). This clonotype was detected only a few times. What it binds is not known. Tagging with unique molecular identifiers was a feature of the TCR beta cDNA libraries. TCRdb re-derived calls from the PCR reads in MiXCR, one entry per CDR3 protein. The sample consists of approximately 730,000 distinct CDR3 sequences, roughly 27% of them appearing once. The sequencing sample was made of blood. The origin of this receptor is a girl under 18 with multiple sclerosis. The chain recombines TRBV20-1 with TRBJ2-3; D might be TRBD1 or TRBD2, each matching 5 bases. CDR3 sequence: CSAEPGTWFTDTQYF. CDR3 in DNA: TGCAGTGCTGAACCCGGGACCTGGTTCACAGATACGCAGTATTTT.